The source of this T cell receptor (beta chain) is a study of Ad26.COV2.S vaccination and SARS-CoV-2 variants. Comments on this clone: Its specificity is not known.

Generated by immunoSEQ multiplex PCR, the TCRdb table keeps only in-frame clones and is missing some. The table shows hundreds of thousands of clones, with 80% to 90% occurring only once. The treatment: 19 received Ad26.COV2.S at low or high dose, single or two shots; about 5 received placebo; per-sample allocation not given. Day 63 after the first injection of vaccine or placebo was the sampling time. Study-wide points: Spike-specific TCR breadth was greater after Ad26.COV2.S than placebo.

The CDR3 extends over 16 amino acids. Trimming cost V 3 bases and J 1 base, with 14 bases left between them. Per germline, CDR1 KGHDR and CDR2 SFDVKD. This specimen consisted of peripheral blood, obtained in a trial of Ad26.COV2.S vaccine versus placebo. This chain joins TRBV24-1 and TRBJ2-5, with no clear D. The receptor was derived from a person aged 18-60 years who received the Ad26.COV2.S COVID-19 vaccine or a placebo. The CDR3 loop is CATSDPPRHLQETQYF. The CDR3 DNA follows: TGTGCCACCAGTGATCCTCCGAGACACCTCCAAGAGACCCAGTACTTC.